This note documents a single T cell receptor (beta chain) sequence. These data come from a study of blood T cell repertoires in COVID-19. Background on the study: COVID-19 samples collected from the United States, Italy and Spain covered acute and convalescent phases.

V lost 6 bases to trimming and J lost 1 base; unmatched junction nucleotides: 3. Per the germline V gene, CDR1 is MNHEY and CDR2 is SVGAGI. CDR3 length: 14 residues. Original handling: Amplifying reference gene primers gave estimates of nucleated cell counts. Sequenced by immunoSEQ multiplex PCR; TCRdb stores in-frame clones only, minus some. V, J and clone size were drawn from that table, and D and trimming were deduced from the DNA. The table includes about 110,000 clones, about 90% detected once. This TCR derives from a human donor in a cohort sampled during active COVID-19. This chain joins TRBV6-5 and TRBJ1-1, with TRBD1 identical over 9 bases. Material: peripheral blood. The CDR3 nucleotides read TGTGCCAGCAGGGCGGACAGGGGGAACACTGAAGCTTTCTTT. It encodes CASRADRGNTEAFF.